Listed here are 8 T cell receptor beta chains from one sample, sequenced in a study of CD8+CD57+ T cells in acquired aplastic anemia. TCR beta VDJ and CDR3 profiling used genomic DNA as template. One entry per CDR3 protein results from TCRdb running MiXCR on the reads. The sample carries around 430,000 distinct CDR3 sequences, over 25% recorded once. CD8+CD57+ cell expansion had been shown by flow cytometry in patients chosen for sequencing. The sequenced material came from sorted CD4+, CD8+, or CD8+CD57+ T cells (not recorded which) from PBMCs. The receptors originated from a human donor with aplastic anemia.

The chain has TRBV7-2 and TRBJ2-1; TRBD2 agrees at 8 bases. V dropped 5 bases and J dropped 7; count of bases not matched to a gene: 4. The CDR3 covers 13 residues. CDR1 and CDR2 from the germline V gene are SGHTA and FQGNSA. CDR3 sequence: CASSPGRGNEQFF. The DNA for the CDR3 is TGTGCCAGCAGCCCCGGGAGGGGAAATGAGCAGTTCTTC.

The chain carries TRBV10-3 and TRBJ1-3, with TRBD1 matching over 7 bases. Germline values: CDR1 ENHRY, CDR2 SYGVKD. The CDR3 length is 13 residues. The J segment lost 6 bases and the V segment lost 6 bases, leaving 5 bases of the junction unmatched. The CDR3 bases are TGTGCCATCAGCGAAGACAGGGTAAACACCATATATTTT. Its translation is CAISEDRVNTIYF.

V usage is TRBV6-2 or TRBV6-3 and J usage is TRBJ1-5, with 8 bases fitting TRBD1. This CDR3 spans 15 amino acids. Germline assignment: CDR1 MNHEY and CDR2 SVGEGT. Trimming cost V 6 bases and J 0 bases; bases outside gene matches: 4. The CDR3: CASREDRDSNQPQHF. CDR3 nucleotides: TGTGCCAGCAGGGAGGACAGGGATAGCAATCAGCCCCAGCATTTT.

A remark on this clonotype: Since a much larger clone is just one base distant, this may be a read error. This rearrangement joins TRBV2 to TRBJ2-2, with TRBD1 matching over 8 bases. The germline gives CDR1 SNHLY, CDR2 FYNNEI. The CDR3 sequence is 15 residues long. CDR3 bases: TGTGCCCGCAGGACAGGACAGGGTAACACCGGGGAGCTGTTTTTT. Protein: CARRTGQGNTGELFF.

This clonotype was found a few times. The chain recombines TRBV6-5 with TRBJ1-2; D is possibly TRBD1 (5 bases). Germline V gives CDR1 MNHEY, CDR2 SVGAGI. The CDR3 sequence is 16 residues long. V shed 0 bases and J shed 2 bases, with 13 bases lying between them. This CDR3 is CASSYSLGEQNYGYTF. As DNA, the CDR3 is TGTGCCAGCAGTTACTCCTTGGGGGAACAGAACTATGGCTACACCTTC.

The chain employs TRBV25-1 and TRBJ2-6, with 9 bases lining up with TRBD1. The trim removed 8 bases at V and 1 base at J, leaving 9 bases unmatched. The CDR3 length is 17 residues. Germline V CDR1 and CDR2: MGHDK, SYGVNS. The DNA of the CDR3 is TGTGCCAGCCTACCTAAGGGGACAGGGTCTGGGGCCAACGTCCTGACTTTC. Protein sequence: CASLPKGTGSGANVLTF. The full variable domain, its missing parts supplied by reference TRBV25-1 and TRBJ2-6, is EADIYQTPRYLVIGTGKKITLECSQTMGHDKMYWYQQDPGMELHLIHYSYGVNSTEKGDLSSESTVSRIRTEHFPLTLESARPSHTSQYLCASLPKGTGSGANVLTFGAGSRLTVL.

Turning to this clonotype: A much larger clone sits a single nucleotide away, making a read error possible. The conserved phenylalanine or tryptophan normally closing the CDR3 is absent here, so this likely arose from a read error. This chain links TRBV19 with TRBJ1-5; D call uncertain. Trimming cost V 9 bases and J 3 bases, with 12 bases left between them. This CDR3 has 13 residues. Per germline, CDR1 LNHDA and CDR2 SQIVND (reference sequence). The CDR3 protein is CASSPEYNQPQHC. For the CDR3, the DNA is TGTGCCAGCAGCCCCGAGTACAATCAGCCCCAGCATTGT.

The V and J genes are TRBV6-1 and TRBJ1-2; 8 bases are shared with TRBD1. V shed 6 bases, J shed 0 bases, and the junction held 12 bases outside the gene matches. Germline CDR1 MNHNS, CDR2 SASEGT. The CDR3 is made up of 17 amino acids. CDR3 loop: CASRPFGTGPSNYGYTF. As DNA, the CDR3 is TGTGCCAGCAGACCCTTCGGGACAGGCCCGTCTAACTATGGCTACACCTTC.